The 17 T cell receptor beta chains below come from one sample, sequenced in a study of blood T cell repertoires in COVID-19. This table comes from immunoSEQ multiplex PCR, and its TCRdb copy is limited to in-frame clones, with some not included. This sample has about 230,000 clones, with over 75% found just once. The specimen sequenced was peripheral blood. Source of these receptors: a man aged 45-65 years with COVID-19, enrolled during active disease.

The chain carries TRBV3-1 (or the pseudogene TRBV3-2) and TRBJ2-6; tentatively, D is TRBD1 (5 bases). Germline CDR1 reads LGHDT; CDR2 reads YNNKEL (reference sequence). Trimming cost V 2 bases and J 4 bases, with 6 bases left between them. The CDR3 contains 14 residues. CDR3 in amino acids: CASSQNRGANVLTF. The CDR3 DNA sequence: TGTGCCAGCAGCCAAAACAGGGGGGCCAACGTCCTGACTTTC.

The chain employs TRBV4-3 and TRBJ1-4, with D perhaps matching TRBD1 (6 bases). Looked up from germline, CDR1 is LGHNA and CDR2 is YSLEER. V was trimmed by 3 bases and J by 5 bases, leaving 13 bases between them. The CDR3 is 15 residues long. CDR3 nucleotides: TGCGCCAGCAGCCAGTACAGGGAGTACAATGAAAAACTGTTTTTT. It specifies CASSQYREYNEKLFF.

CDR3 sequence reads: CARARTTNEKLFF. The CDR3 coding sequence is TGTGCCAGGGCCAGGACAACTAATGAAAAACTGTTTTTT. The chain carries TRBV5-8 and TRBJ1-4; D uncertain. Germline CDR1 reads SGHTS; CDR2 reads YDEGEE. Deletions cut 8 bases from V and 0 bases from J, with 8 bases between. The CDR3 length is 13 residues.

The chain recombines TRBV7-9 with TRBJ2-6; TRBD2 might be the D (7 bases). This CDR3 is 19 amino acids long. Germline CDR1 reads SEHNR; CDR2 reads FQNEAQ (reference sequence). CDR3 bases: TGTGCGTCCAGACAGGACTTGGGGGGGAATAAGCCTGGGGCCAACGTCCTGACTTTC. Residues: CASRQDLGGNKPGANVLTF.

The chain has TRBV19 and TRBJ2-3, with 8 bases aligning to TRBD1. This CDR3 contains 17 residues. Germline V gives CDR1 LNHDA, CDR2 SQIVND (reference sequence). Trimming cost V 4 bases and J 2 bases; bases outside gene matches: 11. The CDR3 is CASSKRPGQAYTDTQYF. CDR3 coding DNA: TGTGCCAGTAGTAAACGCCCGGGACAGGCGTACACAGATACGCAGTATTTT.

The rearrangement links TRBV7-9 to TRBJ2-7; no clear D. In germline, CDR1 is SEHNR, CDR2 FQNEAQ (reference sequence). V was clipped by 1 base and J by 5 bases, with 6 bases between them. CDR3 size: 12 residues. This CDR3 is CASSLEKHEQYF. Written as DNA, the CDR3 is TGTGCCAGCAGCTTAGAAAAGCACGAGCAGTACTTC.

The gene calls are TRBV19 and TRBJ2-7; maybe TRBD2 (5 bases). Germline CDR1 LNHDA, CDR2 SQIVND (reference sequence). V was cut by 5 bases and J by 5 bases, with 16 bases left in between. This CDR3 has 14 amino acids. This CDR3 is CASSPLTRVHEQYF. CDR3 bases: TGTGCCAGTAGTCCCTTGACGAGGGTCCACGAGCAGTACTTC.

The rearrangement uses TRBV30 and TRBJ1-1; a possible D gene is TRBD1 (6 bases). Germline CDR1 is GTSNPN and CDR2 is SVGIG (reference sequence). The CDR3 runs to 13 residues. The V and J ends lost 2 bases and 1 base respectively, with 8 bases between them. CDR3 residues: CAWSTQGNTEAFF. Written as DNA, the CDR3 is TGTGCCTGGAGTACACAGGGGAACACTGAAGCTTTCTTT.

The chain uses TRBV6-5 and TRBJ1-5; 9 bases map to TRBD1. V dropped 6 bases and J dropped 6; count of bases not matched to a gene: 6. Germline-derived CDR1 and CDR2 are MNHEY and SVGAGI. This CDR3 spans 14 amino acids. CDR3 protein: CASSGDREGQPQHF. The CDR3, as DNA: TGTGCCAGCAGCGGGGACAGGGAGGGTCAGCCCCAGCATTTT.

V is TRBV9 and J is TRBJ2-6; TRBD1 aligns across 10 bases. V shed 3 bases, J shed 2 bases, and the junction held 11 bases outside the gene matches. The germline gives CDR1 SGDLS, CDR2 YYNGEE. The CDR3 covers 19 residues. The chain's CDR3 is CASSAPGVTGGPGANVLTF. The CDR3 region has the DNA TGTGCCAGCAGCGCCCCTGGTGTGACAGGGGGCCCTGGGGCCAACGTCCTGACTTTC.

The rearrangement uses TRBV2 and TRBJ1-5; D uncertain. CDR1 SNHLY and CDR2 FYNNEI come from the germline V gene. The CDR3 is made up of 13 amino acids. The V end lost 6 bases, the J end lost 1 base, and 7 bases lay between the germline ends. CDR3 DNA sequence: TGTGCCAGCAGAGCCTCAAGCAATCAGCCCCAGCATTTT. Translated, it gives CASRASSNQPQHF.

The chain recombines TRBV4-1 with TRBJ1-2; D may be TRBD1 (5 bases). From germline, CDR1 is MGHRA and CDR2 YSYEKL. The length of the CDR3 is 16 residues. V dropped 0 bases and J dropped 7 bases, with 18 bases sitting between them. CDR3 nucleotides: TGCGCCAGCAGCCAAGATTGGGGGAGGGCGCAGGGTGGCTACACCTTC. Its translation is CASSQDWGRAQGGYTF.

V usage is TRBV5-1 and J usage is TRBJ2-5, with D tentatively TRBD2 (5 bases). This CDR3 spans 14 amino acids. Trimming cost V 7 bases and J 3 bases, with 16 bases left between them. From germline, CDR1 is SGHRS and CDR2 YFSETQ. This CDR3 is CASYSGSGEETQYF. The CDR3 nucleotides read TGCGCCAGCTACTCTGGGAGCGGCGAAGAGACCCAGTACTTC.

The chain couples TRBV7-2 to TRBJ1-6; 7 bases map to TRBD1. This CDR3 contains 17 residues. V lost 4 bases to trimming and J lost 9 bases; unmatched junction nucleotides: 15. In germline, CDR1 is SGHTA, CDR2 FQGNSA. The DNA for the CDR3 is TGTGCCAGCAGCTCCGATTGGACAGGTTCGTCGAGTTCACCCCTCCACTTT. It translates to CASSSDWTGSSSSPLHF.

The chain employs TRBV18 and TRBJ2-7; 8 bases are shared with TRBD2. The CDR3 contains 15 residues. Germline-derived CDR1 and CDR2 are KGHSH and LQKENI. Unmatched junction bases numbered 5, after V lost 1 base and J lost 3 bases. This CDR3 is CASSPLASGSYEQYF. CDR3 nucleotides: TGTGCCAGCTCACCACTAGCCAGCGGGAGCTACGAGCAGTACTTC.

For the CDR3, the DNA is TGTGCCAGTAGTTCGGGACTAGCGGAGTGGGGGGAGACCCAGTACTTC. Protein sequence: CASSSGLAEWGETQYF. V usage is TRBV19 and J usage is TRBJ2-5, with TRBD2 matching 11 bases. Germline values: CDR1 LNHDA, CDR2 SQIVND (reference sequence). J was trimmed by 5 bases and V by 5 bases; bases with no gene match: 10. The CDR3 is made up of 16 amino acids. Variable domain in full (rest from reference TRBV19 and TRBJ2-5): DGGITQSPKYLFRKEGQNVTLSCEQNLNHDAMYWYRQDPGQGLRLIYYSQIVNDFQKGDIAEGYSVSREKKESFPLTVTSAQKNPTAFYLCASSSGLAEWGETQYFGPGTRLLVL.

This chain joins TRBV28 and TRBJ1-1, with TRBD1 identical over 8 bases. Trimming cost V 2 bases and J 0 bases; bases outside gene matches: 2. Germline V lookup: CDR1 MDHEN, CDR2 SYDVKM. The CDR3 extends over 15 amino acids. CDR3 residues: CASSLPGQVNTEAFF. CDR3 DNA: TGTGCCAGCAGTTTACCGGGACAGGTGAACACTGAAGCTTTCTTT. Together with reference TRBV28 and TRBJ1-1, the CDR3 gives the full variable domain: DVKVTQSSRYLVKRTGEKVFLECVQDMDHENMFWYRQDPGLGLRLIYFSYDVKMKEKGDIPEGYSVSREKKERFSLILESASTNQTSMYLCASSLPGQVNTEAFFGQGTRLTVV.